These T cell receptor beta chains were read from a single sample in a study. TCRdb analysed the 5' RACE reads with MiXCR anew, one entry per CDR3 protein. Of some 62,000 distinct CDR3 sequences in the sample, under 25% are singletons; the top ten hold about 3%. Sequencing input: memory CD4+ T cells sorted from a lymph node. The receptors stem from a female donor with breast cancer. Each CDR3 is given with its conserved first and last residue. D genes are given only for firm matches. Size is omitted from some rows. Given values are once, few, many or a class for expanded clones.

TRBJ2-1,.,many,TRBV4-3,TGCGCCAGCAGCCAAGTTGGGGAGAAGGTGGATAATGAGCAGTTCTTC,CASSQVGEKVDNEQFF
TRBJ2-2,.,medium-sized,TRBV20-1,TGCAGTGCTCCGCGTTCCGGGAACACCGGGGAGCTGTTTTTT,CSAPRSGNTGELFF
TRBJ2-1,.,few,TRBV12-3/TRBV12-4,TGTGCCAGCACCCTCGTGGCGGGGGCCACCTACAATGAGCAGTTCTTC,CASTLVAGATYNEQFF
TRBJ2-4,.,.,TRBV28,TGTGCCAGCGGGAGTATCAACATTCAGTACTTC,CASGSINIQYF
TRBJ1-6,TRBD1,few,TRBV9,TGTGCCAGCAGCCAGGCTGGGACAGTTCTTAATTCACCCCTCCACTTT,CASSQAGTVLNSPLHF
TRBJ2-7,.,.,TRBV20-1,TGCAGTGCTCTATCAATACTGGGGGTCGAGCAGTACTTC,CSALSILGVEQYF
TRBJ2-1,TRBD1,few,TRBV2,TGTGCCAGCAGCCTGGACCGGGACAGGGCCAATGAGCAGTTCTTC,CASSLDRDRANEQFF
TRBJ2-7,.,.,TRBV6-2/TRBV6-3,TGTGCCAGCAGTGACGGCTACGAGCAGTACTTC,CASSDGYEQYF
TRBJ2-5,TRBD1,.,TRBV7-9,TGTGCCAGCAGACGCAGGGGGCCGCAAGAGACCCAGTACTTC,CASRRRGPQETQYF
TRBJ1-1,TRBD1,many,TRBV6-5,TGTGCCAGCAGTTACTATGACAGGGGATGGCCGCCTTGGCCTGAAGCTTTCTTT,CASSYYDRGWPPWPEAFF
TRBJ2-3,.,few,TRBV7-3,TGTGCCAGCAGCTTCGGGGGAGGAAGCGCAGATACGCAGTATTTT,CASSFGGGSADTQYF
TRBJ2-1,TRBD2,many,TRBV20-1,TGCAGTGCGAGGGGACTAGCGGGCGCCTACAATGAGCAGTTCTTC,CSARGLAGAYNEQFF
TRBJ2-6,.,many,TRBV7-2,TGTGCCAGCGACAGCTCTGGGGCCAACGTCCTGACTTTC,CASDSSGANVLTF
TRBJ2-5,.,few,TRBV5-4,TGTGCCAGCAGCTTGGATCCGGCGGAGACCCAGTACTTC,CASSLDPAETQYF
TRBJ1-5,.,.,TRBV7-8,TGTGCCAGCAGCTTAGACCTCACGAAGCCCCAGCATTTT,CASSLDLTKPQHF
TRBJ2-4,TRBD2,.,TRBV5-1,TGCGCCAGCAGCTTGGGACGGCGGGAGAGAACCAAAAACATTCAGTACTTC,CASSLGRRERTKNIQYF
TRBJ1-4,.,few,TRBV2,TGTGCCAGCAAGGTAGCAGGGGAACTGTATTTT,CASKVAGELYF
TRBJ1-6,TRBD1,few,TRBV7-9,TGTGCCAGCAGCCCGCCAGGGGGGCGTAATTCACCCCTCCACTTT,CASSPPGGRNSPLHF
TRBJ2-3,TRBD1,.,TRBV7-8,TGTGCCAGCAGCGGAGGCCCACAGGGGGCCCCAGATACGCAGTATTTT,CASSGGPQGAPDTQYF
TRBJ2-5,.,.,TRBV5-1,TGCGCCAGCAGATCCGGGACGGCACAAGAGACCCAGTACTTC,CASRSGTAQETQYF
TRBJ1-1,.,.,TRBV3-1,TGTGCCAGCAGCCAAGATTGGGGGGCAGGGGCTTTCTTT,CASSQDWGAGAFF
TRBJ2-1,TRBD1,.,TRBV7-9,TGTGCCAGCAGCCCCCAGGGGGCGACCTACAATGAGCAGTTCTTC,CASSPQGATYNEQFF
TRBJ2-7,TRBD2,.,TRBV4-2,TGTGCCAGCAGCCAAGGCGGGACTAGCGGGAGATATTTTTACGAGCAGTACTTC,CASSQGGTSGRYFYEQYF
TRBJ2-2,.,.,TRBV6-2/TRBV6-3,TGTGCCAGCAGTTTATTCGGTGGTACCGGGGAGCTGTTTTTT,CASSLFGGTGELFF
TRBJ2-7,.,.,TRBV6-5,TGTGCCAGCAGTTACCTATCGGACGGGGCCTACGAGCAGTACTTC,CASSYLSDGAYEQYF
TRBJ1-1,.,many,TRBV6-5,TGTGCCAGCAGTTACCTTCTAGGAGTGAACACTGAAGCTTTCTTT,CASSYLLGVNTEAFF
TRBJ1-6,.,.,TRBV15,TGTGCCACCAGCCGTGAGGGGTGGAATTCACCCCTCCACTTT,CATSREGWNSPLHF
TRBJ1-1,.,.,TRBV14,TGTGCCAGCAGCCCCACAGGGTTTCTGCACACTGAAGCTTTCTTT,CASSPTGFLHTEAFF
TRBJ1-1,TRBD1,.,TRBV5-1,TGCGCCACCCGGACAGGGTGGACATTGAACACTAAAGCTTTCTTT,CATRTGWTLNTKAFF
TRBJ2-7,TRBD1,few,TRBV5-1,TGCGCCAGCAGCGAGGGAGCCGGGACAGGGAGGCACGAGCAGTACTTC,CASSEGAGTGRHEQYF
TRBJ1-1,TRBD1,few,TRBV20-1,TGCAGTGCTCTGACGGGACAGGGAGACACTGAAGCTTTCTTT,CSALTGQGDTEAFF
TRBJ1-1,TRBD1,few,TRBV9,TGTGCCAGCAGCGTCTTACAGGGGGACACTGAAGCTTTCTTT,CASSVLQGDTEAFF
TRBJ2-5,.,many,TRBV4-2,TGTGCCAGCAGCTCCCAATCGGCTGCTTCTGTAAAGGAGACCCAGTACTTC,CASSSQSAASVKETQYF
TRBJ1-2,.,many,TRBV6-5,TGTGCCAGCAGTACTAGCTATGGCTACACCTTC,CASSTSYGYTF
TRBJ1-2,.,.,TRBV6-5,TGTGCCAGCAGTTGGGAAGGGTCGGGTGGCTACACCTTC,CASSWEGSGGYTF
TRBJ1-6,TRBD1,.,TRBV6-1,TGTGCCAGCAGTGGCGAGGACAGGGTTGGTTCACCCCTCCACTTT,CASSGEDRVGSPLHF
TRBJ1-2,.,.,TRBV29-1,TGCAGCGTTGGAAGGGGCGACTATGGCTACACCTTC,CSVGRGDYGYTF
TRBJ2-1,TRBD2,many,TRBV15,TGTGCCACCAGCAGAGTACTAGCGGGGGGTGAGCAGTTCTTC,CATSRVLAGGEQFF
TRBJ2-2,TRBD1,few,TRBV5-6,TGTGCCAGCAGTTCGGACAGGGTGAACACCGGGGAGCTGTTTTTT,CASSSDRVNTGELFF
TRBJ2-2,.,.,TRBV7-9,TGTGCCAGCAGCTTAGTTCTGGGACATGGCGGGGAGCTGTTTTTT,CASSLVLGHGGELFF
TRBJ2-1,.,.,TRBV27,TGTGCCAGCTTGGTCTTTCGGGCAGGACGGTTCTTC,CASLVFRAGRFF
TRBJ2-3,TRBD2,.,TRBV5-6,TGTGCCAGCAGCTCCTCTAGCGGGATTACGCAGTATTTT,CASSSSSGITQYF